Presented here are 27 T cell receptor beta chains from one specimen sequenced in a study of T-cell reconstitution after alpha-beta-depleted transplantation in children. Construction of the TCRbeta library involved unique molecular identifiers. One entry per CDR3 protein, called by TCRdb with MiXCR from the PCR reads. The sample holds 150,000 to 250,000 distinct CDR3 sequences, 6.3% seen once. The sample here was PBMCs, taken before TCRalphabeta/CD19-depleted stem cell transplant. The receptors derive from a girl less than two years old with combined immunodeficiency, due to receive a stem cell transplant.

This clonotype was seen repeatedly, ten times or more. Here the CDR3 DNA reads TGTGCCAGTACCCGTGAGAACACTGAAGCTTTCTTT. Protein: CASTRENTEAFF. This chain joins TRBV19 and TRBJ1-1; no firm D call. V lost 7 bases, J lost 1 base, and 7 bases lay in between. Germline V gene lookup returns CDR1 LNHDA and CDR2 SQIVND (reference sequence). The CDR3 extends over 12 amino acids.

This clonotype has a count of ten or more. The chain uses TRBV20-1 and TRBJ2-1; D possibly corresponds to TRBD1 (6 bases). V lost 3 bases to trimming and J lost 3 bases, with 18 bases between them. The germline V gene encodes CDR1 DFQATT and CDR2 SNEGSKA (reference sequence). The CDR3 consists of 16 residues. CDR3 residues: CSASTRGSTIYNEQFF. CDR3 sequence (DNA): TGCAGTGCTAGTACCAGGGGATCGACTATCTACAATGAGCAGTTCTTC.

This clonotype occurred many times. The rearrangement joins TRBV21-1 to TRBJ2-2; the DNA was not compared with TRBD1, the D call given in the table. TRBV21-1 is reported as a pseudogene. The CDR3 covers 18 residues. The CDR3 protein is CASSKAQSGQGDTGELFF. CDR3 bases: TGTGCCAGCAGCAAAGCGCAATCGGGACAGGGGGACACCGGGGAGCTGTTTTTT.

This chain links TRBV19 with TRBJ2-5; D may be TRBD2 (5 bases). V was cut by 3 bases and J by 2 bases, with 19 bases left in between. Germline V lookup: CDR1 LNHDA, CDR2 SQIVND (reference sequence). The CDR3 is 17 residues long. In nucleotides, the CDR3 is TGTGCCAGTAGTATGGAGGTCGGCGGGTCCGAACAAGAGACCCAGTACTTC. It codes for CASSMEVGGSEQETQYF. Drawing the rest from reference TRBV19 and TRBJ2-5, the complete variable domain is DGGITQSPKYLFRKEGQNVTLSCEQNLNHDAMYWYRQDPGQGLRLIYYSQIVNDFQKGDIAEGYSVSREKKESFPLTVTSAQKNPTAFYLCASSMEVGGSEQETQYFGPGTRLLVL.

In its sample, this clonotype was seen many times. The chain uses TRBV2 and TRBJ2-1; TRBD2 agrees at 8 bases. V lost 3 bases to trimming and J lost 0 bases; unmatched junction nucleotides: 1. Germline V gives CDR1 SNHLY, CDR2 FYNNEI. The CDR3 loop spans 15 amino acids. CDR3 DNA: TGTGCCAGCAGTGATAGCGGGGCCTCCTACAATGAGCAGTTCTTC. Translated, it gives CASSDSGASYNEQFF.

The chain is built from TRBV12-3 or TRBV12-4 and TRBJ2-7; no firm D call. CDR3 size: 14 residues. V gave up 1 base and J gave up 0 bases, with 7 bases separating them. The CDR3 DNA is TGTGCCAGCAGTTTAGGGCGAAACTCCTACGAGCAGTACTTC. Its translation: CASSLGRNSYEQYF.

In this sample, this clonotype turned up many times. This chain connects TRBV6-2 or TRBV6-3 to TRBJ2-6; 7 positions agree with TRBD2. The CDR3 contains 16 residues. Germline V lookup: CDR1 MNHEY, CDR2 SVGEGT. The V segment lost 5 bases and the J segment 0 bases; nucleotides outside the gene matches: 4. In nucleotides, the CDR3 is TGTGCCAGCAGTCCAGCGGGGTTCTCTGGGGCCAACGTCCTGACTTTC. Its protein product is CASSPAGFSGANVLTF.

This clonotype turned up a few times. The chain employs TRBV7-2 and TRBJ2-7; 11 positions match TRBD1. V lost 4 bases, J lost 13 bases, and 9 bases stayed unmatched. The germline V gene has CDR1 SGHTA and CDR2 FQGNSA. The CDR3 consists of 13 residues. CDR3 residues: CASSSARTGGKYF. The CDR3, as DNA: TGTGCCAGCAGCTCCGCGAGGACAGGGGGCAAATACTTC.

The chain combines TRBV4-1 with TRBJ1-5; perhaps TRBD1 as D (5 bases). The CDR3 runs 15 residues. The germline gives CDR1 MGHRA, CDR2 YSYEKL. Trimming cost V 1 base and J 3 bases, with 10 bases left between them. For the CDR3, the DNA is TGCGCCAGCAGCCAAGTTTTAGGGGTCAATCAGCCCCAGCATTTT. Its translation is CASSQVLGVNQPQHF.

The sample holds many counts of this clonotype. V and J are TRBV12-3 or TRBV12-4 and TRBJ1-1, with no clear D. The V end lost 3 bases, the J end lost 5 bases, and 13 bases lay between the germline ends. This CDR3 contains 14 residues. CDR3 protein: CASSLSVWSTEAFF. The CDR3 DNA reads as TGTGCCAGCAGTTTGAGTGTTTGGTCGACTGAAGCTTTCTTT.

The rearrangement uses TRBV5-1 and TRBJ2-1; TRBD2 agrees at 11 bases. J gave up 7 bases and V 4 bases, and 13 bases lay outside the gene matches. The CDR3 extends over 17 amino acids. Per germline, CDR1 SGHRS and CDR2 YFSETQ. The CDR3 nucleotides are TGCGCCAGCAGCCCGTGGGGGGGGACTAGCGGCACTAATGAGCAGTTCTTC. Translated: CASSPWGGTSGTNEQFF.

At least ten counts were recorded for this clonotype. The chain couples TRBV12-3 or TRBV12-4 to TRBJ2-7; no firm D call. V lost 0 bases and J 5 bases, leaving 8 bases between the germline ends. This CDR3 is built from 13 residues. The CDR3 sequence is CASSLAWHDEQYF. The CDR3 coding sequence is TGTGCCAGCAGTTTAGCGTGGCACGACGAGCAGTACTTC.

The chain recombines TRBV5-1 with TRBJ1-2, with no clear D. Trimming removed 1 base from V and 4 bases from J, with 11 bases in between. The germline V gene encodes CDR1 SGHRS and CDR2 YFSETQ. The CDR3 loop spans 14 amino acids. The CDR3 reads CASSLSGDLYGYTF. The CDR3 nucleotides read TGCGCCAGCAGCTTGTCAGGCGACCTCTATGGCTACACCTTC.

This sequence joins TRBV9 and TRBJ1-6; D call uncertain. V dropped 2 bases and J dropped 5 bases, with 8 bases sitting between them. Germline V gene sequence: CDR1 SGDLS, CDR2 YYNGEE. This CDR3 spans 14 amino acids. The CDR3 coding sequence is TGTGCCAGCAGCGTTGACGGGAATAATTCACCCCTCCACTTT. Its protein product is CASSVDGNNSPLHF.

This clonotype has a count of ten or more. V gene TRBV11-1 combines with J gene TRBJ2-1; TRBD1 matches at 9 bases. Germline V gene sequence: CDR1 SGHAT, CDR2 FQDESV (reference sequence). The V and J ends lost 5 bases and 1 base, in that order; junction bases with no gene match: 12. The CDR3 totals 18 residues. The CDR3 DNA sequence: TGTGCCAGCAGCCCGTATTCCGGGACAGGGAGTTCCTACAATGAGCAGTTCTTC. Translating gives CASSPYSGTGSSYNEQFF.

This clonotype has a count of ten or more. The chain recombines TRBV6-5 with TRBJ2-2; no clear D gene. Germline CDR1 and CDR2: MNHEY and SVGAGI. With 5 bases removed from V and 7 bases from J, the gap between germline ends came to 11 bases. CDR3 length: 13 residues. The CDR3 protein is CASSPRFGGELFF. In DNA form, the CDR3 reads TGTGCCAGCAGTCCTAGATTCGGCGGGGAGCTGTTTTTT.

This clonotype was detected ten times or more. The chain links TRBV7-9 to TRBJ2-3; D may be TRBD1 (5 bases). This CDR3 has 14 residues. V was cut by 2 bases and J by 6 bases, with 12 bases left in between. The V gene's germline CDR1 is SEHNR and CDR2 FQNEAQ (reference sequence). CDR3 sequence: CASSLLSNRDTQYF. The CDR3 DNA is TGTGCCAGCAGCTTATTGAGCAACAGGGATACGCAGTATTTT.

There are many counts of this clonotype. The chain has TRBV12-3 or TRBV12-4 and TRBJ2-1; 13 bases match TRBD2. The trim removed 5 bases at V and 5 bases at J, leaving 6 bases unmatched. The CDR3 consists of 16 residues. The CDR3, as DNA: TGTGCCAGCAGTCTTCACGGACTAGCGGGGGACAATGAGCAGTTCTTC. This codes for CASSLHGLAGDNEQFF.

This clonotype was detected ten times or more. The chain has TRBV7-9 and TRBJ2-5, with D tentatively TRBD1 (6 bases). This CDR3 region has 13 residues. The germline gives CDR1 SEHNR, CDR2 FQNEAQ (reference sequence). The V end lost 4 bases, the J end lost 5 bases, and 11 bases lay between the germline ends. CDR3 DNA: TGTGCCAGCAGCTCAGGGGTTTGGGAGACCCAGTACTTC. Residues: CASSSGVWETQYF. Filled out from reference TRBV7-9 and TRBJ2-5, the complete variable domain reads DTGVSQNPRHKITKRGQNVTFRCDPISEHNRLYWYRQTLGQGPEFLTYFQNEAQLEKSRLLSDRFSAERPKGSFSTLEIQRTEQGDSAMYLCASSSGVWETQYFGPGTRLLVL.

This clonotype appeared many times. V is TRBV4-1 and J is TRBJ2-1; D might be TRBD1 (5 bases). The CDR3 sequence is 16 residues long. V was pared by 0 bases and J by 0 bases, with 9 bases between. The germline V gene has CDR1 MGHRA and CDR2 YSYEKL. The CDR3 sequence is CASSQDGALSYNEQFF. CDR3 sequence (DNA): TGCGCCAGCAGCCAAGATGGGGCCCTCTCCTACAATGAGCAGTTCTTC.

This clonotype was seen repeatedly, ten times or more. The chain employs TRBV6-2 or TRBV6-3 and TRBJ1-5; no clear D gene. V gave up 4 bases and J gave up 1 base, with 11 bases separating them. The V gene's germline CDR1 is MNHEY and CDR2 SVGEGT. The CDR3 runs to 15 residues. For the CDR3, the DNA is TGTGCCAGCAGTTTAGCAGGATTAAGCAATCAGCCCCAGCATTTT. Protein: CASSLAGLSNQPQHF.

Ten or more counts support this clonotype. The V gene is TRBV7-2, the J gene TRBJ2-7; maybe TRBD2 (6 bases). This CDR3 is built from 17 residues. CDR1 and CDR2 (germline): SGHTA, FQGNSA. V lost 5 bases and J lost 4, with 24 bases in between. The CDR3 sequence: CASSPPQEASDKYEQYF. The CDR3 DNA reads as TGTGCCAGCAGCCCACCCCAGGAAGCTAGCGATAAGTACGAGCAGTACTTC.

Many counts were recorded for this clonotype. The chain links TRBV20-1 to TRBJ2-7; tentative D call: TRBD1 (6 bases). Per germline, CDR1 DFQATT and CDR2 SNEGSKA (reference sequence). The CDR3 sequence is 14 residues long. Trimming cost V 0 bases and J 7 bases, with 16 bases left between them. The CDR3 DNA reads TGCAGTGCTAGAGATCCGGACAGCCGAAGGGAGCAGTACTTC. Protein product: CSARDPDSRREQYF.

This clonotype was counted many times. The chain links TRBV30 to TRBJ1-2; a possible D gene is TRBD1 (6 bases). Trimming removed 0 bases at V and 4 bases at J, with 9 bases between. Germline assignment: CDR1 GTSNPN and CDR2 SVGIG (reference sequence). The CDR3 consists of 13 residues. The chain's CDR3 is CAWSVGQTYGYTF. The CDR3 DNA is TGTGCCTGGAGTGTAGGACAGACCTATGGCTACACCTTC.

This clonotype has more than one count but fewer than ten. The CDR3, as DNA: TGTGCCAGCAGCCCGCGACAGGGAGCAGAGACCCAGTACTTC. Its protein product is CASSPRQGAETQYF. The chain is built from TRBV7-8 and TRBJ2-5, with 7 bases lining up with TRBD1. The CDR3 length is 14 residues. In germline, CDR1 is SGHVS, CDR2 FQNEAQ. With 5 bases clipped from V and 4 bases from J, the junction kept 7 bases outside the gene matches. Full variable domain (remainder filled in from reference TRBV7-8 and TRBJ2-5): GAGVSQSPRYKVAKRGQDVALRCDPISGHVSLFWYQQALGQGPEFLTYFQNEAQLDKSGLPSDRFFAERPEGSVSTLKIQRTQQEDSAVYLCASSPRQGAETQYFGPGTRLLVL.

This clonotype was picked up many times. The chain uses TRBV9 and TRBJ2-7, with 9 bases matching TRBD1. Germline V gene data show CDR1 as SGDLS and CDR2 as YYNGEE. The CDR3 sequence is 15 residues long. J gave up 2 bases and V 2 bases, and 5 bases lay outside the gene matches. The DNA for the CDR3 is TGTGCCAGCAGCGTCGGACAGGGGAAAACCTACGAGCAGTACTTC. The encoded protein is CASSVGQGKTYEQYF. Using reference TRBV9 and TRBJ2-7 for the parts outside the CDR3, the full variable domain is DSGVTQTPKHLITATGQRVTLRCSPRSGDLSVYWYQQSLDQGLQFLIQYYNGEERAKGNILERFSAQQFPDLHSELNLSSLELGDSALYFCASSVGQGKTYEQYFGPGTRLTVT.

The table lists this clonotype with many counts. The chain carries TRBV5-1 and TRBJ2-1, with D perhaps TRBD2 (6 bases). This CDR3 is 14 amino acids long. Germline loops: CDR1 SGHRS, CDR2 YFSETQ. The V gene lost 8 bases and the J gene lost 1 base, with 13 bases spanning the gap. Written as DNA, the CDR3 is TGCGCCAGTAAACCTGGGGGGTCCTACAATGAGCAGTTCTTC. Translation gives CASKPGGSYNEQFF.